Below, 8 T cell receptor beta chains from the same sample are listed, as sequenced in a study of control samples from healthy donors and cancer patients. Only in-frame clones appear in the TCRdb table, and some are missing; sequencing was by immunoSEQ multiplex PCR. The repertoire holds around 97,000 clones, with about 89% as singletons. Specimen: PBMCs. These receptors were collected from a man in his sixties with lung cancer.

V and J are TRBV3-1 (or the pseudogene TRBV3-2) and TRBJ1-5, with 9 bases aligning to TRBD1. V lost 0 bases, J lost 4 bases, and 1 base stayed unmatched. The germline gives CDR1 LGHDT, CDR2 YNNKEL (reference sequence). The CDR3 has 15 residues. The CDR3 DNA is TGTGCCAGCAGCCAAGATGGGACAGGGAATCAGCCCCAGCATTTT. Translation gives CASSQDGTGNQPQHF.

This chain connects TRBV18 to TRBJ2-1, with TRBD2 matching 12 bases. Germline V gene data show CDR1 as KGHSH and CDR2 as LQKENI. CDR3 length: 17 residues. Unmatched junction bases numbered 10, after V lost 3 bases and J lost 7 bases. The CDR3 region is CASSPVPTSGGGNEQFF. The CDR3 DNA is TGTGCCAGCTCACCCGTTCCGACTAGCGGGGGCGGGAATGAGCAGTTCTTC.

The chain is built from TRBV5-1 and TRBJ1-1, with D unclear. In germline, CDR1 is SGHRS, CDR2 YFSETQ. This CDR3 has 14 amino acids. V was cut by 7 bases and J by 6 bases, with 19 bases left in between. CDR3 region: CASAPDRLAAEAFF. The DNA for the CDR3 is TGCGCCAGCGCCCCGGACCGATTAGCCGCTGAAGCTTTCTTT.

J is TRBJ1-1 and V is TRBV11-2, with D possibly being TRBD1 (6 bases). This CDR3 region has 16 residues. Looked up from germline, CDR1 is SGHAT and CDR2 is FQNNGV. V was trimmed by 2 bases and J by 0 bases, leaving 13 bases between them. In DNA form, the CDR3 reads TGTGCCAGCAGCTTACAGAGAACAGGGATGAACACTGAAGCTTTCTTT. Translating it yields CASSLQRTGMNTEAFF.

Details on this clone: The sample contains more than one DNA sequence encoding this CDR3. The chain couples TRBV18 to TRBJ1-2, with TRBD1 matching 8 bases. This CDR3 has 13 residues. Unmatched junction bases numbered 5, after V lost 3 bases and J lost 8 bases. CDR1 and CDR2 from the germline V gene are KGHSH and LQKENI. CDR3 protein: CASSPSDRDGYTF. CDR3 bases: TGTGCCAGCTCACCTTCGGACAGGGACGGCTACACCTTC.

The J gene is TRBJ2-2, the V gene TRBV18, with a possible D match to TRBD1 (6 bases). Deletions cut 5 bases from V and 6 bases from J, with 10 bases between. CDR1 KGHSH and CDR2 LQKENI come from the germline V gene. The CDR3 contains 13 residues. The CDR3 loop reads CASSSQGAGELFF. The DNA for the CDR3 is TGTGCCAGCTCATCACAGGGAGCCGGGGAGCTGTTTTTT.

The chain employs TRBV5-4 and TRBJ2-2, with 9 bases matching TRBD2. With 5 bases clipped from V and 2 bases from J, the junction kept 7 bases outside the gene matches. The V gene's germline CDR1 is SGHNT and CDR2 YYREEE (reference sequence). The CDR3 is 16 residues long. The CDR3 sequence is CASRRRGGPNTGELFF. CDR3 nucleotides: TGTGCCAGCAGGCGGCGGGGGGGTCCCAACACCGGGGAGCTGTTTTTT.

The CDR3 nucleotides read TGCGCCAGCAGCACGACAGGGAGCGGTGTGACCCAGTACTTC. Translating it yields CASSTTGSGVTQYF. The chain uses TRBV5-1 and TRBJ2-5; 7 bases are a match to TRBD1. Germline-derived CDR1 and CDR2 are SGHRS and YFSETQ. J was trimmed by 7 bases and V by 4 bases; bases with no gene match: 10. The CDR3 loop spans 14 amino acids.